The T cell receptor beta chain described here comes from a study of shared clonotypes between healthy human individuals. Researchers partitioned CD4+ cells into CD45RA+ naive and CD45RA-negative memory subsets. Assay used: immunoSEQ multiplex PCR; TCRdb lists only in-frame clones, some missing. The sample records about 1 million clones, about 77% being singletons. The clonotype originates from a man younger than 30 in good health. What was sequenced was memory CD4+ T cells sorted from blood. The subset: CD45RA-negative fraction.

CDR3 DNA: TGTGCCATCAGTGCGAGGGAGAAAGAGACCCAGTACTTC. Its protein product is CAISAREKETQYF. The chain links TRBV10-3 to TRBJ2-5, with a possible D match to TRBD2 (5 bases). Looked up from germline, CDR1 is ENHRY and CDR2 is SYGVKD. V was cut by 4 bases and J by 3 bases, with 9 bases left in between. The CDR3 runs 13 residues.